The rows below give T cell receptor beta chains drawn from one sample of a study of control samples from healthy donors and cancer patients. Measured with immunoSEQ multiplex PCR; TCRdb has only the in-frame clones, and not every one. The data show about 100,000 clones, with roughly 89% seen just once and under 10% held by the top ten. Input material: blood. The receptor source for this set is a man aged 25-40 years in good health. Each CDR3 is given with its conserved first and last residue. Fields, in order: J gene, D gene, V gene, CDR3 length, clone size, CDR3 protein, CDR3 DNA. D genes are given only for firm matches. A row's size may be missing; if present it is once, few, many or a size class.

J gene: TRBJ1-2; D gene: -; V gene: TRBV6-5; CDR3 length: 14; clone size: -; CDR3 protein: CASSQKDRVYGYTF; CDR3 DNA: TGTGCCAGCAGCCAGAAGGACAGAGTCTATGGCTACACCTTC
J gene: TRBJ1-1; D gene: -; V gene: TRBV9; CDR3 length: 13; clone size: -; CDR3 protein: CASSVVMGTEAFF; CDR3 DNA: TGTGCCAGCAGCGTTGTCATGGGGACTGAAGCTTTCTTT
J gene: TRBJ2-6; D gene: TRBD1; V gene: TRBV7-2; CDR3 length: 18; clone size: -; CDR3 protein: CASSSPGTGGSGANVLTF; CDR3 DNA: TGTGCCAGCAGCTCCCCCGGGACAGGGGGGTCTGGGGCCAACGTCCTGACTTTC
J gene: TRBJ2-1; D gene: -; V gene: TRBV19; CDR3 length: 15; clone size: -; CDR3 protein: CASTRGPSSYNEQFF; CDR3 DNA: TGTGCCAGTACCCGCGGACCAAGCTCCTACAATGAGCAGTTCTTC
J gene: TRBJ2-2; D gene: TRBD2; V gene: TRBV19; CDR3 length: 15; clone size: -; CDR3 protein: CASSIGQGGTGELFF; CDR3 DNA: TGTGCCAGTAGTATTGGGCAGGGAGGGACCGGGGAGCTGTTTTTT
J gene: TRBJ1-4; D gene: -; V gene: TRBV12-3/TRBV12-4; CDR3 length: 12; clone size: once; CDR3 protein: CASSQTQQKLFF; CDR3 DNA: TGTGCCAGCAGCCAGACCCAACAGAAACTGTTTTTT
J gene: TRBJ1-5; D gene: -; V gene: TRBV7-2; CDR3 length: 15; clone size: -; CDR3 protein: CASSLGTGGNQPQHF; CDR3 DNA: TGTGCCAGCAGCCTGGGGACGGGCGGCAATCAGCCCCAGCATTTT
J gene: TRBJ2-7; D gene: -; V gene: TRBV6-5; CDR3 length: 15; clone size: -; CDR3 protein: CASSFPGRGAYEQYF; CDR3 DNA: TGTGCCAGCAGCTTCCCGGGCAGGGGGGCCTACGAGCAGTACTTC
J gene: TRBJ2-2; D gene: -; V gene: TRBV9; CDR3 length: 15; clone size: -; CDR3 protein: CASSVALTSTGELFF; CDR3 DNA: TGTGCCAGCAGCGTAGCTCTTACTAGTACCGGGGAGCTGTTTTTT
J gene: TRBJ2-1; D gene: TRBD2; V gene: TRBV4-1; CDR3 length: 16; clone size: -; CDR3 protein: CASSQVLTSGASRQFF; CDR3 DNA: TGCGCCAGCAGCCAAGTCCTAACTAGCGGGGCCTCCAGACAGTTCTTC
J gene: TRBJ1-2; D gene: -; V gene: TRBV6-1; CDR3 length: 13; clone size: once; CDR3 protein: CASSEEGIRGYTF; CDR3 DNA: TGTGCCAGCAGTGAGGAGGGGATACGAGGCTACACCTTC
J gene: TRBJ2-7; D gene: -; V gene: TRBV5-4; CDR3 length: 16; clone size: -; CDR3 protein: CASSRAGVPGEYEQYF; CDR3 DNA: TGTGCCAGCAGCCGGGCGGGTGTCCCGGGGGAGTACGAGCAGTACTTC
J gene: TRBJ1-2; D gene: -; V gene: TRBV19; CDR3 length: 14; clone size: few; CDR3 protein: CASSIDRSGNGYTF; CDR3 DNA: TGTGCCAGTAGTATAGACCGCTCAGGGAATGGCTACACCTTC
J gene: TRBJ1-1; D gene: -; V gene: TRBV10-1; CDR3 length: 13; clone size: -; CDR3 protein: CASRTSKNTEAFF; CDR3 DNA: TGCGCCAGCAGGACTAGCAAGAACACTGAAGCTTTCTTT
J gene: TRBJ1-6; D gene: -; V gene: TRBV7-2; CDR3 length: 14; clone size: few; CDR3 protein: CASSLGLWGSPLHF; CDR3 DNA: TGTGCCAGCAGCTTAGGTCTCTGGGGTTCACCCCTCCACTTT
J gene: TRBJ1-3; D gene: -; V gene: TRBV30; CDR3 length: 13; clone size: -; CDR3 protein: CAWIPSSGNTIYF; CDR3 DNA: TGTGCCTGGATACCTAGCTCTGGAAACACCATATATTTT
J gene: TRBJ2-2; D gene: -; V gene: TRBV7-8; CDR3 length: 12; clone size: -; CDR3 protein: CASSIHAGELFF; CDR3 DNA: TGTGCCAGCTCTATCCATGCCGGGGAGCTGTTTTTT
J gene: TRBJ2-1; D gene: -; V gene: TRBV27; CDR3 length: 14; clone size: once; CDR3 protein: CASSGYREVNEQFF; CDR3 DNA: TGTGCCAGCAGTGGCTACAGGGAAGTTAATGAGCAGTTCTTC
J gene: TRBJ2-5; D gene: -; V gene: TRBV5-5; CDR3 length: 15; clone size: -; CDR3 protein: CASSLGLGFQETQYF; CDR3 DNA: TGTGCCAGCAGCTTGGGTTTGGGATTCCAAGAGACCCAGTACTTC
J gene: TRBJ2-1; D gene: TRBD1; V gene: TRBV11-3; CDR3 length: 15; clone size: -; CDR3 protein: CASRGTGDPYNEQFF; CDR3 DNA: TGTGCCAGCAGGGGAACAGGGGATCCATACAATGAGCAGTTCTTC
J gene: TRBJ1-6; D gene: -; V gene: TRBV4-3; CDR3 length: 15; clone size: -; CDR3 protein: CASSQEGHDNSPLHF; CDR3 DNA: TGCGCCAGCAGCCAAGAGGGACACGATAATTCACCCCTCCACTTT
J gene: TRBJ2-7; D gene: TRBD1; V gene: TRBV30; CDR3 length: 14; clone size: -; CDR3 protein: CAWSPGTGGNEQYF; CDR3 DNA: TGTGCCTGGAGTCCCGGGACAGGGGGCAACGAGCAGTACTTC
J gene: TRBJ1-6; D gene: -; V gene: TRBV5-6; CDR3 length: 17; clone size: -; CDR3 protein: CASSGAGVSSYNSPLHF; CDR3 DNA: TGTGCCAGCAGCGGAGCAGGGGTTAGCTCCTATAATTCACCCCTCCACTTT
J gene: TRBJ2-7; D gene: -; V gene: TRBV15; CDR3 length: 15; clone size: -; CDR3 protein: CATSRDQAGTYEQYF; CDR3 DNA: TGTGCCACCAGCAGAGATCAGGCAGGGACTTACGAGCAGTACTTC
J gene: TRBJ2-1; D gene: -; V gene: TRBV9; CDR3 length: 17; clone size: -; CDR3 protein: CASSEQPGRRSYNEQFF; CDR3 DNA: TGTGCCAGCAGCGAACAACCGGGACGTCGCTCCTACAATGAGCAGTTCTTC
J gene: TRBJ2-1; D gene: TRBD2; V gene: TRBV6-5; CDR3 length: 15; clone size: -; CDR3 protein: CASSYGAGDGDEQFF; CDR3 DNA: TGTGCCAGCAGTTACGGGGCGGGAGATGGGGATGAGCAGTTCTTC
J gene: TRBJ1-3; D gene: -; V gene: TRBV7-2; CDR3 length: 15; clone size: -; CDR3 protein: CASSSQRGIGATIYF; CDR3 DNA: TGTGCCAGCAGCTCCCAACGGGGGATTGGTGCGACCATATATTTT
J gene: TRBJ2-1; D gene: -; V gene: TRBV24-1; CDR3 length: 11; clone size: -; CDR3 protein: CATSDHNEQFF; CDR3 DNA: TGTGCCACCAGTGATCATAATGAGCAGTTCTTC
J gene: TRBJ1-4; D gene: -; V gene: TRBV6-1; CDR3 length: 16; clone size: -; CDR3 protein: CASSDRQSPTNEKLFF; CDR3 DNA: TGTGCCAGCAGTGACCGACAGAGCCCAACTAATGAAAAACTGTTTTTT
J gene: TRBJ2-5; D gene: TRBD1; V gene: TRBV7-2; CDR3 length: 14; clone size: -; CDR3 protein: CASSQGQIQETQYF; CDR3 DNA: TGTGCCAGCAGCCAGGGACAGATACAAGAGACCCAGTACTTC
J gene: TRBJ2-7; D gene: TRBD2; V gene: TRBV6-5; CDR3 length: 16; clone size: -; CDR3 protein: CASSYRPREAPYEQYF; CDR3 DNA: TGTGCCAGCAGTTACCGCCCGCGGGAGGCCCCCTACGAGCAGTACTTC
J gene: TRBJ2-5; D gene: TRBD1; V gene: TRBV7-6; CDR3 length: 14; clone size: -; CDR3 protein: CASSLTGSPETQYF; CDR3 DNA: TGTGCCAGCAGCTTGACAGGGTCACCAGAGACCCAGTACTTC
J gene: TRBJ2-2; D gene: -; V gene: TRBV25-1; CDR3 length: 12; clone size: few; CDR3 protein: CASSESTGELFF; CDR3 DNA: TGTGCCAGCAGTGAATCGACCGGGGAGCTGTTTTTT
J gene: TRBJ2-5; D gene: TRBD1; V gene: TRBV7-2; CDR3 length: 14; clone size: -; CDR3 protein: CASSFTGAGETQYF; CDR3 DNA: TGTGCCAGCAGCTTCACAGGGGCGGGAGAGACCCAGTACTTC
J gene: TRBJ1-2; D gene: -; V gene: TRBV30; CDR3 length: 12; clone size: -; CDR3 protein: CAWTGDSYGYTF; CDR3 DNA: TGTGCCTGGACAGGGGATTCCTATGGCTACACCTTC
J gene: TRBJ1-2; D gene: -; V gene: TRBV7-2; CDR3 length: 14; clone size: -; CDR3 protein: CASSSGTYNYGYTF; CDR3 DNA: TGTGCCAGCAGCTCCGGGACGTATAACTATGGCTACACCTTC
J gene: TRBJ1-1; D gene: TRBD1; V gene: TRBV19; CDR3 length: 13; clone size: -; CDR3 protein: CASSLIGTAEAFF; CDR3 DNA: TGTGCCAGTAGTCTGATAGGGACAGCGGAAGCTTTCTTT
J gene: TRBJ1-1; D gene: -; V gene: TRBV11-2; CDR3 length: 14; clone size: -; CDR3 protein: CASSPQRQNTEAFF; CDR3 DNA: TGTGCCAGCAGCCCCCAACGCCAGAACACTGAAGCTTTCTTT
J gene: TRBJ1-5; D gene: -; V gene: TRBV5-5; CDR3 length: 17; clone size: once; CDR3 protein: CASSFALAGRSNQPQHF; CDR3 DNA: TGTGCCAGCAGCTTTGCCTTGGCTGGGCGTAGCAATCAGCCCCAGCATTTT
J gene: TRBJ2-4; D gene: TRBD2; V gene: TRBV3-1/TRBV3-2; CDR3 length: 12; clone size: -; CDR3 protein: CASSQGLTIQYF; CDR3 DNA: TGTGCCAGCAGCCAGGGACTAACCATTCAGTACTTC
J gene: TRBJ1-5; D gene: -; V gene: TRBV30; CDR3 length: 14; clone size: -; CDR3 protein: CAWSVGGAQQPQHF; CDR3 DNA: TGTGCCTGGAGTGTAGGAGGGGCTCAACAGCCCCAGCATTTT
J gene: TRBJ2-1; D gene: TRBD2; V gene: TRBV12-5; CDR3 length: 15; clone size: few; CDR3 protein: CASGTAGGPLNEQFF; CDR3 DNA: TGTGCTAGTGGTACAGCGGGAGGACCCTTAAATGAGCAGTTCTTC
J gene: TRBJ2-3; D gene: TRBD2; V gene: TRBV28; CDR3 length: 15; clone size: -; CDR3 protein: CASSLATSGRDTQYF; CDR3 DNA: TGTGCCAGCAGTTTGGCTACTAGCGGGAGAGATACGCAGTATTTT
J gene: TRBJ2-6; D gene: -; V gene: TRBV27; CDR3 length: 16; clone size: -; CDR3 protein: CASKRTENSGANVLTF; CDR3 DNA: TGTGCCTCAAAGCGGACAGAGAACTCTGGGGCCAACGTCCTGACTTTC
J gene: TRBJ1-2; D gene: -; V gene: TRBV18; CDR3 length: 16; clone size: -; CDR3 protein: CASSPQLSGGFDGYTF; CDR3 DNA: TGTGCCAGCTCACCCCAATTATCTGGGGGCTTCGATGGCTACACCTTC
J gene: TRBJ1-2; D gene: -; V gene: TRBV19; CDR3 length: 13; clone size: -; CDR3 protein: CASSMAGNYGYTF; CDR3 DNA: TGTGCCAGTAGTATGGCAGGGAACTATGGCTACACCTTC
J gene: TRBJ1-1; D gene: -; V gene: TRBV18; CDR3 length: 12; clone size: -; CDR3 protein: CASSPLGTEAFF; CDR3 DNA: TGTGCCAGCTCACCTCTGGGTACTGAAGCTTTCTTT
J gene: TRBJ2-2; D gene: -; V gene: TRBV24-1; CDR3 length: 13; clone size: -; CDR3 protein: CATRAPNTGELFF; CDR3 DNA: TGTGCCACCCGGGCACCAAACACCGGGGAGCTGTTTTTT
J gene: TRBJ2-1; D gene: TRBD2; V gene: TRBV20-1; CDR3 length: 14; clone size: -; CDR3 protein: CSASEQRGYNEQFF; CDR3 DNA: TGCAGTGCTAGTGAGCAGCGGGGGTACAATGAGCAGTTCTTC
J gene: TRBJ2-4; D gene: TRBD2; V gene: TRBV6-5; CDR3 length: 13; clone size: -; CDR3 protein: CALAGGTKNIQYF; CDR3 DNA: TGTGCCCTAGCGGGGGGGACCAAAAACATTCAGTACTTC
J gene: TRBJ2-7; D gene: TRBD1; V gene: TRBV27; CDR3 length: 14; clone size: -; CDR3 protein: CASRGQGRSYEQYF; CDR3 DNA: TGTGCCAGCCGCGGACAGGGGCGCTCCTACGAGCAGTACTTC